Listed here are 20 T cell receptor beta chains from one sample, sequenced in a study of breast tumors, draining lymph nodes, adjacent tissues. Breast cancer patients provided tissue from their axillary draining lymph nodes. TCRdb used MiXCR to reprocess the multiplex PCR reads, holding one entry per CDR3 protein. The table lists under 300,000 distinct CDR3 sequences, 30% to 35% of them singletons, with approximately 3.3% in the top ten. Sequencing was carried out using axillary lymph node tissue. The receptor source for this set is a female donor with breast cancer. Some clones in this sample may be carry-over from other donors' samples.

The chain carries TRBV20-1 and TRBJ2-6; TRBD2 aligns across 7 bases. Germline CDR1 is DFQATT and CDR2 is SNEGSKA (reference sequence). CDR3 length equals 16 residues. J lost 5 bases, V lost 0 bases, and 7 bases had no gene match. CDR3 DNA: TGCAGTGCTAGAGATGTTTCGAGCGGGAGGGCCAACGTCCTGACTTTC. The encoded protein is CSARDVSSGRANVLTF.

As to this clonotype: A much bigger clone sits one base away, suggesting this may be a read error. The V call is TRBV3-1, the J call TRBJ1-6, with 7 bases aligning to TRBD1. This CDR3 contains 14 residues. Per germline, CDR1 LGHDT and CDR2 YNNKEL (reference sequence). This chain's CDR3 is CANSRQGFNSPLHF. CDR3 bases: TGTGCCAACAGCCGACAGGGTTTTAATTCACCCCTCCACTTT.

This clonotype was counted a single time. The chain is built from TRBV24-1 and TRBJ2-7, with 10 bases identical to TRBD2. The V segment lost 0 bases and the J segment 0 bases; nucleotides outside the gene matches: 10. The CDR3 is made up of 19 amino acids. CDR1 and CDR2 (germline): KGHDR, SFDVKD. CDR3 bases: TGTGCCACCAGTGATTTGAGGCTAGCGGGGGCCCAGAGCTCCTACGAGCAGTACGTC. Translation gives CATSDLRLAGAQSSYEQYV.

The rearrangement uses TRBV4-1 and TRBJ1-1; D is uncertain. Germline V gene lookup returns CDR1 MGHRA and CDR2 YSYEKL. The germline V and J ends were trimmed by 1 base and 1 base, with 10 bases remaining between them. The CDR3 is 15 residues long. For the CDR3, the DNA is TGCGCCAGCAGCCAAGCTGCCCTTAGGAACACTGAAGCTTTCTTT. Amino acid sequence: CASSQAALRNTEAFF.

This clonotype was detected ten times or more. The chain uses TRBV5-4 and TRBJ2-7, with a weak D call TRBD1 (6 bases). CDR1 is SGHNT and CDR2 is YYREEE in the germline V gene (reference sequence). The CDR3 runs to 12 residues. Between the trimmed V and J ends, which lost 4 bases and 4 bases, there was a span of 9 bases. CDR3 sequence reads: CASSVGQYEQYF. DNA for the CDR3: TGTGCCAGCAGCGTCGGACAGTACGAGCAGTACTTC.

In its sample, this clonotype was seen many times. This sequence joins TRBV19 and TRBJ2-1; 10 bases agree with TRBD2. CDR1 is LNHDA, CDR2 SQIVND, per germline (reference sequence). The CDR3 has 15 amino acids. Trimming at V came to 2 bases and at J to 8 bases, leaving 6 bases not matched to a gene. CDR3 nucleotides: TGTGCCAGTAGTATAACCAGACTAGCGGGTGATGAGCAGTTCTTC. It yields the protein CASSITRLAGDEQFF. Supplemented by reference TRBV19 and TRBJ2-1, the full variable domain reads DGGITQSPKYLFRKEGQNVTLSCEQNLNHDAMYWYRQDPGQGLRLIYYSQIVNDFQKGDIAEGYSVSREKKESFPLTVTSAQKNPTAFYLCASSITRLAGDEQFFGPGTRLTVL.

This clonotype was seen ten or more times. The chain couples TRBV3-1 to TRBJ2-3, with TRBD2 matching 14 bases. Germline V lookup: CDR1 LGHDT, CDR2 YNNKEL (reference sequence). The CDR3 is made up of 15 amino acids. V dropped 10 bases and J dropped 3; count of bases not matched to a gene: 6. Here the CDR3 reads CATTGTSGSTDTQYF. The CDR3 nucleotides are TGTGCCACCACGGGGACTAGCGGGAGTACAGATACGCAGTATTTT.

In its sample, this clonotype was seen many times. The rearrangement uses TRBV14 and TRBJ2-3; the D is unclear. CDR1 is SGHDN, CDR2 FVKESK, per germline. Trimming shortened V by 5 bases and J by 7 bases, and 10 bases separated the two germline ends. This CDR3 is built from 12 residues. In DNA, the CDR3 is TGTGCCAGCAGCGCCTTTACCAATACGCAGTATTTT. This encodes CASSAFTNTQYF.

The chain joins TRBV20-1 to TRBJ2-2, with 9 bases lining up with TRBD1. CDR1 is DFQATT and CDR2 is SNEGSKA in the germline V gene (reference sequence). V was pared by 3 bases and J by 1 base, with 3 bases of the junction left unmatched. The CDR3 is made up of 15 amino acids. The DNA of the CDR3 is TGCAGTGCTAGGGGACAGGGCGGGAACACCGGGGAGCTGTTTTTT. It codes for CSARGQGGNTGELFF.

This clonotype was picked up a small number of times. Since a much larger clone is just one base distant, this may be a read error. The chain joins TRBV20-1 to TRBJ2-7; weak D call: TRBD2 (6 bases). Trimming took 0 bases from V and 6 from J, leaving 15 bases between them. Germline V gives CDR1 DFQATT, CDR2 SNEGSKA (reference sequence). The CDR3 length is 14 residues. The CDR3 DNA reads TGCAGTGCTAGAGATTCAAGGCTAGCGTCCGAGCAGTACTTC. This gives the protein CSARDSRLASEQYF.

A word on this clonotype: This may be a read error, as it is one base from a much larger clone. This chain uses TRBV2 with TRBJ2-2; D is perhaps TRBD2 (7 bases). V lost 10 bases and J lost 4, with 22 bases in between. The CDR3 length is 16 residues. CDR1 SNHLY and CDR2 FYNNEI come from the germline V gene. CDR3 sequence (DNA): TGTGCCAACAACCGAGGGGGAGGGGCGCGCACCGGGGAGCTGTTTTTT. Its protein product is CANNRGGGARTGELFF.

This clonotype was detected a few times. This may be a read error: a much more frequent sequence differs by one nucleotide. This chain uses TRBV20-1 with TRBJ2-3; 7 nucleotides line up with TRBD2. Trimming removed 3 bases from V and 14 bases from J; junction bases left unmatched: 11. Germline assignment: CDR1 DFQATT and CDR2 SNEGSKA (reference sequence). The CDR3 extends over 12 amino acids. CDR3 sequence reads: CSASISTSQTYF. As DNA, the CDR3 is TGCAGTGCTAGTATATCGACTAGCCAGACGTATTTT.

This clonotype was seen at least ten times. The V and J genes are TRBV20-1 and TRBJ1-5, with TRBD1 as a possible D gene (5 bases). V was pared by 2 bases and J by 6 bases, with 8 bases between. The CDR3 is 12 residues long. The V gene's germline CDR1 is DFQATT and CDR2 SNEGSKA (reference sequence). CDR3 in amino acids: CSARKGFQPQHF. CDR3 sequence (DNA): TGCAGTGCTAGAAAGGGGTTTCAGCCCCAGCATTTT.

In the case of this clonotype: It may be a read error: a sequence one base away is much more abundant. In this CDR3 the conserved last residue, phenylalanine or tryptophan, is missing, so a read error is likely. The CDR3 spells CAWTKRRVGSGANVLTS. The DNA for the CDR3 is TGTGCCTGGACCAAAAGGCGTGTGGGTTCCGGGGCCAACGTCCTGACTTCC. This chain connects TRBV30 to TRBJ2-6; D unclear. CDR1 is GTSNPN and CDR2 is SVGIG in the germline V gene (reference sequence). Trimming stripped 4 bases from V and 4 bases from J, with 20 bases between. The CDR3 covers 17 residues.

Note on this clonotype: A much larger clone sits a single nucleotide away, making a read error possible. The CDR3 DNA sequence: TGTGCCAACAGCTTAGCGGGGCATAGAATCCATGGCTACACCTTC. Translating gives CANSLAGHRIHGYTF. The gene calls are TRBV7-9 and TRBJ1-2; maybe TRBD1 (5 bases). CDR3 length: 15 residues. Germline V lookup: CDR1 SEHNR, CDR2 FQNEAQ (reference sequence). The variable domain in full, with the rest retrieved from reference TRBV7-9 and TRBJ1-2, is DTGVSQNPRHKITKRGQNVTFRCDPISEHNRLYWYRQTLGQGPEFLTYFQNEAQLEKSRLLSDRFSAERPKGSFSTLEIQRTEQGDSAMYLCANSLAGHRIHGYTFGSGTRLTVV.

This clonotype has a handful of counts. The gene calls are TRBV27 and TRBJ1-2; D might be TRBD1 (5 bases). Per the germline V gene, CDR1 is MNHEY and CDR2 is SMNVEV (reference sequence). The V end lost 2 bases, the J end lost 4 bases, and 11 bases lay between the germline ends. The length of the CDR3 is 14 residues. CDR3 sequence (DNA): TGTGCCAGCAGTTTAGCGGGGGTGGGCTATGGCTACACCTTC. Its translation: CASSLAGVGYGYTF.

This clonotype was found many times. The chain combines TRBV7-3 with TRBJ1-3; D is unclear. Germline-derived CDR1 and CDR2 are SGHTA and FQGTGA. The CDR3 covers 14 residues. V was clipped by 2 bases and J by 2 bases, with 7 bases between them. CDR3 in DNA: TGTGCCAGCAGCTTAGGAACAGCTGGAAACACCATATATTTT. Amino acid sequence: CASSLGTAGNTIYF.

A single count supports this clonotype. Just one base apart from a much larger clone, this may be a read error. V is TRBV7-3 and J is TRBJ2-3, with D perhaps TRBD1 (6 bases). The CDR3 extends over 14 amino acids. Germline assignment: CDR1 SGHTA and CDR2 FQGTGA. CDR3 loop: CTSSQTGWADTQYF. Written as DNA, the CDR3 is TGTACCAGCAGCCAAACAGGGTGGGCAGATACGCAGTATTTT.

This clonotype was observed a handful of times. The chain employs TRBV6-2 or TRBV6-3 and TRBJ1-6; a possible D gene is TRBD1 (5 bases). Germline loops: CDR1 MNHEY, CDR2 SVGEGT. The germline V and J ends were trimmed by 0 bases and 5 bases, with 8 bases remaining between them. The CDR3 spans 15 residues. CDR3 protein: CASSYSGTNNSPLHF. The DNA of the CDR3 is TGTGCCAGCAGTTACTCGGGGACTAATAATTCACCCCTCCACTTT.

This CDR3 reads CASSLAGAPDTQYF. In nucleotides, the CDR3 is TGTGCCAGCAGCTTGGCGGGGGCACCAGATACGCAGTATTTT. The rearrangement uses TRBV5-6 and TRBJ2-3; tentatively, D is TRBD1 or TRBD2 (6 bases each). The CDR3 is 14 residues long. V gave up 0 bases and J gave up 4 bases, with 9 bases separating them. CDR1 and CDR2 (germline): SGHDT, YYEEEE.